The rows below give T cell receptor beta chains drawn from one sample of a study of human T cells and chemical hapten exposure. TCRdb reprocessed the 5' RACE reads with MiXCR, giving one entry per CDR3 protein. The sample carries about 110,000 distinct CDR3 sequences, roughly 18% recorded once. Receptors were obtained from a human donor in good health. Each CDR3 is given with its conserved first and last residue. The D gene is left open where the match is weak. Expanded clones are given a class, and other clones once, few, many or no size at all.

CDR3 DNA | CDR3 protein | J gene | V gene | clone size | D gene
TGTGCCAGCAGCCTAGGGACATTTTATACTGAAGCTTTCTTT | CASSLGTFYTEAFF | TRBJ1-1 | TRBV28 | few | -
TGTGCCAGCAGCTTTGCGAACACTGAAGCTTTCTTT | CASSFANTEAFF | TRBJ1-1 | TRBV7-9 | - | -
TGCGCCAGCAGCTTGGCGGCTAGCGGTCGCAATGAGCAGTTCTTC | CASSLAASGRNEQFF | TRBJ2-1 | TRBV5-1 | many | TRBD2
TGTGCCAGCAGTCGAGGCACAGATACGCAGTATTTT | CASSRGTDTQYF | TRBJ2-3 | TRBV6-5 | few | -
TGTGCCAGCAGTCGACAGGCCCTTTGGGGCTACACCTTC | CASSRQALWGYTF | TRBJ1-2 | TRBV7-9 | few | -
TGCAGTGCTAGAGTCGCTCGTAGCAAGCAGTACTTC | CSARVARSKQYF | TRBJ2-7 | TRBV20-1 | - | -
TGTGCCATCAGTGAGAGGACAGGGGGGGGCGATGAGCAGTTCTTC | CAISERTGGGDEQFF | TRBJ2-1 | TRBV10-3 | few | TRBD1
TGTGCCACCAGGCGGGAGTACGGGGAGGGGGGAGCTTACAATGAGCAGTTCTTC | CATRREYGEGGAYNEQFF | TRBJ2-1 | TRBV15 | - | -
TGTGCCAGCAGTTGGCCGGGGGTAAATGAGCAGTTCTTC | CASSWPGVNEQFF | TRBJ2-1 | TRBV6-6 | few | -
TGTGCCAGCAGCCAAGGGGCAAGCGGGGGGACCCAGTACTTC | CASSQGASGGTQYF | TRBJ2-5 | TRBV3-1 | - | TRBD2
TGCGCCAGCAGCTTGGACCGGGCCCCCACAGATACGCAGTATTTT | CASSLDRAPTDTQYF | TRBJ2-3 | TRBV5-1 | - | -
TGTGCCAGCCAGGAAGCTTTCTTT | CASQEAFF | TRBJ1-1 | TRBV27 | many | -
TGTGCCATCAGTGCGGACAGGGGTTACGAGCAGTACTTC | CAISADRGYEQYF | TRBJ2-7 | TRBV10-3 | many | TRBD1
TGTGCCAGCAGTTTCCGGGGCTCTAACTATGGCTACACCTTC | CASSFRGSNYGYTF | TRBJ1-2 | TRBV28 | few | -
TGTGCCAGTCCCTCCCCGAGCTCCTACAATGAGCAGTTCTTC | CASPSPSSYNEQFF | TRBJ2-1 | TRBV2 | few | -
TGTGCCAGCAGCCGGACTACCCGGGGGGAGCAGTTCTTC | CASSRTTRGEQFF | TRBJ2-1 | TRBV12-3/TRBV12-4 | few | -
TGTGCCACTGAGGGGACAGGCCCCGGGGAGCTGTTTTTT | CATEGTGPGELFF | TRBJ2-2 | TRBV28 | - | TRBD1
TGTGCCAGCAGTTTTTCCTCCGGGACAGATTACGAGCAGTACTTC | CASSFSSGTDYEQYF | TRBJ2-7 | TRBV28 | few | TRBD1
TGTGCCAGCAGTTTACAGCAGGGAACTAACTATGGCTACACCTTC | CASSLQQGTNYGYTF | TRBJ1-2 | TRBV12-3/TRBV12-4 | many | -
TGTGCCAGCTATCGACTAGCGGGGCTCTACAATGAGCAGTTCTTC | CASYRLAGLYNEQFF | TRBJ2-1 | TRBV7-9 | few | TRBD2
TGTGCCAGCAGCTTAGTCCAGACTAACAATGAGCAGTTCTTC | CASSLVQTNNEQFF | TRBJ2-1 | TRBV7-2 | few | -
TGCGCCAGCAGCTTGACAGGGGACACTGAAGCTTTCTTT | CASSLTGDTEAFF | TRBJ1-1 | TRBV5-1 | - | TRBD1
TGTGCCAGCAGAACCTCCGGGACAGGCAACTATGGCTACACCTTC | CASRTSGTGNYGYTF | TRBJ1-2 | TRBV28 | - | TRBD1
TGTGCCAGCAGCGCTAAAATCACAGGGGGTCACTACAATGAGCAGTTCTTC | CASSAKITGGHYNEQFF | TRBJ2-1 | TRBV7-9 | - | TRBD1
TGTGCCAGCTCCACGGGTTGGGGTCAGCCCCAGCATTTT | CASSTGWGQPQHF | TRBJ1-5 | TRBV28 | few | -
TGCAGTGCTAGAGAAAGGCCTTCAACTAATGAAAAACTGTTTTTT | CSARERPSTNEKLFF | TRBJ1-4 | TRBV20-1 | few | -
TGCGCCAGCAGCCTCCCCTCCCCCTTGACTAGCGGGAGGGCTCTCCACTACAATGAGCAGTTCTTC | CASSLPSPLTSGRALHYNEQFF | TRBJ2-1 | TRBV4-1 | - | TRBD2
TGTGCCAGCAGCTTTTGGGACAGAACAAACTATGGCTACACCTTC | CASSFWDRTNYGYTF | TRBJ1-2 | TRBV7-9 | few | TRBD1
TGTGCCAGCAGTTTTAACAGCGGACTAGCCAGAAACATTCAGTACTTC | CASSFNSGLARNIQYF | TRBJ2-4 | TRBV6-6 | - | TRBD2
TGTGCCAGCAGCCCCATGGAGGGTACAGGGGGAAGAAAAAAACTGTTTTTT | CASSPMEGTGGRKKLFF | TRBJ1-4 | TRBV3-1 | many | TRBD1
TGTGCCAGCAGTTTTTGGGCAGCTAGCGGGAACACCGGGGAGCTGTTTTTT | CASSFWAASGNTGELFF | TRBJ2-2 | TRBV28 | - | TRBD2
TGCGCCAGCAGCTTGTATCAGTCCTCTGGGGCCAACGTCCTGACTTTC | CASSLYQSSGANVLTF | TRBJ2-6 | TRBV5-1 | - | -
TGTGCCAGCATTCGACTAGGGACAGATACGCAGTATTTT | CASIRLGTDTQYF | TRBJ2-3 | TRBV2 | - | -
TGTGCCAGCAGCCTCCACGACGTAGCGGTACAAGAGACCCAGTACTTC | CASSLHDVAVQETQYF | TRBJ2-5 | TRBV3-1 | few | -
TGTGCTAGCAGCCCGGGGCCCGGACAGGGTCTTGCAGATACGCAGTATTTT | CASSPGPGQGLADTQYF | TRBJ2-3 | TRBV7-7 | many | TRBD1
TGTGCCAGCAGGGAGGGGGGGCAGCGGCGTCAGCCCCAGCATTTT | CASREGGQRRQPQHF | TRBJ1-5 | TRBV27 | many | -
TGTGCCAGCAGCCAAGAGGGCCAGGGGACACACTCTGGGGCCAACGTCCTGACTTTC | CASSQEGQGTHSGANVLTF | TRBJ2-6 | TRBV4-2 | few | -
TGTGCCAGCAGCGTCGTTAGCGGGAGCCCCGATACGCAGTATTTT | CASSVVSGSPDTQYF | TRBJ2-3 | TRBV9 | - | TRBD2
TGCAGTGCCCGGTACACGAACACCGGGGAGCTGTTTTTT | CSARYTNTGELFF | TRBJ2-2 | TRBV20-1 | - | -
TGTGCCAGCTTCTTTCGACAGGGTATGGACAATTCACCCCTCCACTTT | CASFFRQGMDNSPLHF | TRBJ1-6 | TRBV27 | few | TRBD1
TGTGCCAGCTCCGGGACCCCGTTGGATGAAAAACTGTTTTTT | CASSGTPLDEKLFF | TRBJ1-4 | TRBV18 | - | -
TGTGCCAGCACCTTTTGGGGGGATTCGGCTAATGAAAAACTGTTTTTT | CASTFWGDSANEKLFF | TRBJ1-4 | TRBV7-9 | few | -
TGTGCCAGCTCACTAACTACTAGCACCGGGGAGCTGTTTTTT | CASSLTTSTGELFF | TRBJ2-2 | TRBV18 | few | -
TGCGCCAGCAGTTTCCCGCTAGCGGCCTCTCAAGAGACCCAGTACTTC | CASSFPLAASQETQYF | TRBJ2-5 | TRBV4-1 | few | TRBD2
TGTGCCAGCAGCTTTGGGGCACAGGGAACAGATACGCAGTATTTT | CASSFGAQGTDTQYF | TRBJ2-3 | TRBV7-9 | few | -
TGTGCCAGCAAAGTGTCGCGGCCGAACACTGAAGCTTTCTTT | CASKVSRPNTEAFF | TRBJ1-1 | TRBV2 | few | -
TGTGCCAGCAGTCTACCGTCCTACACCGGGGAGCTGTTTTTT | CASSLPSYTGELFF | TRBJ2-2 | TRBV28 | few | -
TGCGCCAGCAGCTCTCAGGGCCACCAAGAGACCCAGTACTTC | CASSSQGHQETQYF | TRBJ2-5 | TRBV5-1 | - | -
TGCGCCAGCAGCCGAAGCCGGGTCCAAGAGACCCAGTACTTC | CASSRSRVQETQYF | TRBJ2-5 | TRBV4-1 | - | -
TGCAGTGCTACGCGCAGCGGGAGGGCCGGCAATGAGCAGTTCTTC | CSATRSGRAGNEQFF | TRBJ2-1 | TRBV20-1 | - | TRBD2
TGTGCCAGCAGTGAACGGGGAGGATCTGAGCAGTTCTTC | CASSERGGSEQFF | TRBJ2-1 | TRBV6-1 | few | -